This entry lists 16 T cell receptor beta chains sequenced from one sample in a study of cytomegalovirus exposure and HLA in healthy donors. Both 60 Vbeta primers and 13 Jbeta primers went into the PCR. TCRdb keeps only in-frame clones here, not all; method: immunoSEQ multiplex PCR. The profile shows 120,000 or so clones, approximately 80% of them singletons. The specimen sequenced was PBMCs. Receptor source: a woman aged 40 to 55 in good health and CMV-seropositive.

The rearrangement links TRBV7-9 to TRBJ2-5; D remains ambiguous. This CDR3 region has 13 residues. The V and J ends lost 2 bases and 4 bases respectively, with 8 bases between them. The germline V gene has CDR1 SEHNR and CDR2 FQNEAQ (reference sequence). The CDR3 loop is CASSLNGRETQYF. The CDR3 DNA reads as TGTGCCAGCAGCTTAAATGGTAGAGAGACCCAGTACTTC.

This chain links TRBV6-5 with TRBJ1-1, with 7 bases that match TRBD1. Germline V lookup: CDR1 MNHEY, CDR2 SVGAGI. This CDR3 comprises 15 residues. The V gene end was trimmed by 6 bases and the J gene end by 3 bases; junction bases not matched to a gene: 10. CDR3 amino acids: CASRPRGRGYTEAFF. The CDR3 nucleotides are TGTGCCAGCAGACCTAGGGGGCGCGGGTACACTGAAGCTTTCTTT.

This sequence joins TRBV29-1 and TRBJ2-5, with 9 bases fitting TRBD1. The closer fit of TRBJ2-7 to the DNA end suggests the J call may be wrong. The CDR3 is 15 amino acids. From germline, CDR1 is SQVTM and CDR2 ANQGSEA. The CDR3 region is CSVLESGDRAREQYF. In DNA, the CDR3 is TGCAGCGTTCTGGAATCGGGGGACAGGGCTCGCGAGCAGTACTTC.

Concerning this clone itself: This sample includes further DNA sequences coding for the same CDR3. The chain uses TRBV4-2 and TRBJ2-3; 8 bases map to TRBD2. V trimming: 1 base; J trimming: 6 bases; junction bases outside the gene matches: 0. Germline V gene data show CDR1 as LGHNA and CDR2 as YNFKEQ. CDR3 size: 13 residues. The CDR3 loop reads CASSQGLADTQYF. For the CDR3, the DNA is TGTGCCAGCAGCCAAGGACTAGCGGATACGCAGTATTTT.

The rearrangement uses TRBV6-1 and TRBJ2-3, with TRBD2 identical over 10 bases. The CDR3 consists of 16 residues. The V gene's germline CDR1 is MNHNS and CDR2 SASEGT. Trimming removed 2 bases from V and 0 bases from J; junction bases left unmatched: 2. CDR3: CASSETSGASTDTQYF. The DNA for the CDR3 is TGTGCCAGCAGTGAAACTAGCGGGGCCAGCACAGATACGCAGTATTTT.

This clone was picked up one time. CDR3 sequence reads: CASSLYREETQYF. The CDR3 bases are TGTGCCAGCAGCTTATACAGGGAAGAGACCCAGTACTTC. The genes are TRBV11-2 and TRBJ2-5; D is possibly TRBD1 (6 bases). The CDR3 loop spans 13 amino acids. Germline V gene sequence: CDR1 SGHAT, CDR2 FQNNGV. Trimming cost V 2 bases and J 3 bases, with 7 bases left between them.

This sequence joins TRBV5-1 and TRBJ2-7; possible D gene TRBD1, 5 bases. In germline, CDR1 is SGHRS, CDR2 YFSETQ. The CDR3 is 14 residues long. The V gene lost 0 bases and the J gene lost 4 bases, with 11 bases spanning the gap. The CDR3: CASSLVWGEYEQYF. The CDR3 nucleotides read TGCGCCAGCAGCTTGGTTTGGGGCGAGTACGAGCAGTACTTC.

The chain employs TRBV27 and TRBJ1-1; the match to TRBD1 covers 12 bases. Unmatched junction bases numbered 7, after V lost 6 bases and J lost 5 bases. CDR3 length: 15 amino acids. Germline loops: CDR1 MNHEY, CDR2 SMNVEV (reference sequence). The CDR3 spells CASSQGQGARTEAFF. As DNA, the CDR3 is TGTGCCAGCAGCCAGGGACAGGGGGCTCGGACTGAAGCTTTCTTT.

V and J are TRBV2 and TRBJ1-5, with D possibly matching TRBD1 (6 bases). Trimming cost V 5 bases and J 4 bases, with 9 bases left between them. Germline lookup yields CDR1 SNHLY and CDR2 FYNNEI. This CDR3 is built from 13 residues. CDR3 in DNA: TGTGCCAGCAGTTCCGGACAGAATCAGCCCCAGCATTTT. As protein: CASSSGQNQPQHF. The full variable domain, with the rest looked up from reference TRBV2 and TRBJ1-5, is EPEVTQTPSHQVTQMGQEVILRCVPISNHLYFYWYRQILGQKVEFLVSFYNNEISEKSEIFDDQFSVERPDGSNFTLKIRSTKLEDSAMYFCASSSGQNQPQHFGDGTRLSIL.

This rearrangement joins TRBV7-9 to TRBJ2-7, with 7 bases that match TRBD2. Germline values: CDR1 SEHNR, CDR2 FQNEAQ (reference sequence). V was clipped by 5 bases and J by 3 bases; unmatched bases: 10. There are 15 residues in the CDR3. The CDR3 spells CASSPMGRENYEQYF. Written as DNA, the CDR3 is TGTGCCAGCAGCCCGATGGGGCGGGAGAACTACGAGCAGTACTTC.

About this clone itself: Its ends do not fully match the called genes, so a read error is possible. The CDR3 coding sequence is TGTGCTAGCAGCTTAGGACAGAACAATGAGCAGTTCTTC. Protein: CASSLGQNNEQFF. The chain joins TRBV7-7 to TRBJ2-1; D possibly corresponds to TRBD1 (6 bases). CDR1 is SSHAT and CDR2 is FNYEAQ in the germline V gene (reference sequence). The length of the CDR3 is 13 residues.

This chain links TRBV10-3 with TRBJ1-2; 8 bases agree with TRBD1. Trimming at V came to 0 bases and at J to 1 base, leaving 4 bases not matched to a gene. Germline V CDR1 and CDR2: ENHRY, SYGVKD. The CDR3 spans 16 residues. Here the CDR3 reads CAISESDRGFNYGYTF. In DNA, the CDR3 is TGTGCCATCAGTGAGTCTGACAGGGGATTTAACTATGGCTACACCTTC.

The chain carries TRBV19 and TRBJ1-5; D gene ambiguous. Trimming pared 3 bases from V and 5 bases from J, leaving 14 bases between. Germline V gene data show CDR1 as LNHDA and CDR2 as SQIVND (reference sequence). The CDR3 totals 15 residues. The CDR3 region has the DNA TGTGCCAGTAGTATCTTTTTTTCCGAGGATCAGCCCCAGCATTTT. Translated, it gives CASSIFFSEDQPQHF.

The rearrangement uses TRBV5-1 and TRBJ2-3; TRBD2 matches 12 bases. Germline loops: CDR1 SGHRS, CDR2 YFSETQ. This CDR3 region has 16 residues. The junction had 8 bases not matched to a gene; V was cut back by 5 bases and J by 4 bases. In DNA form, the CDR3 reads TGCGCCAGCAGGACACTTCTAGCGGGAGGGCCAGATACGCAGTATTTT. Translation: CASRTLLAGGPDTQYF.

V and J are TRBV29-1 and TRBJ2-1; 11 nucleotides line up with TRBD1. The junction had 13 bases not matched to a gene; V was cut back by 8 bases and J by 7 bases. CDR1 SQVTM and CDR2 ANQGSEA come from the germline V gene. The CDR3 contains 15 residues. The CDR3 DNA reads TGCAGCCTGAGGGGGACAGGGGGTTTGGGTAATGAGCAGTTCTTC. It codes for CSLRGTGGLGNEQFF.

The V call is TRBV7-3, the J call TRBJ2-4; 7 nucleotides agree with TRBD1. This CDR3 has 13 residues. CDR1 is SGHTA, CDR2 FQGTGA, per germline. V shed 3 bases, J shed 8 bases, and the junction held 4 bases outside the gene matches. CDR3 sequence reads: CASSFSQGDIQYF. The CDR3 nucleotides are TGTGCCAGCAGCTTCTCGCAGGGGGACATTCAGTACTTC.